Presented here are 29 T cell receptor beta chains from one specimen sequenced in a study of beta chain features in type 1 diabetes. Every isolated RNA sample was fully reverse transcribed, so sequencing captured expressed TCRB transcripts. Method: immunoSEQ multiplex PCR; TCRdb's copy keeps in-frame clones and lacks some. The data hold hundreds of thousands of clones, with about 14% observed a single time. The sample consisted of central memory CD4+ T cells from blood. These receptors came from a man under 40 in good health.

This clone came up a few times. The sample holds other DNA sequences that translate to the same CDR3. The chain has TRBV18 and TRBJ1-1; D gene unclear. CDR1 is KGHSH and CDR2 is LQKENI in the germline V gene. The V gene lost 2 bases and the J gene lost 8 bases, with 15 bases spanning the gap. The CDR3 is made up of 14 amino acids. The DNA for the CDR3 is TGTGCCAGCTCACCAGAGTCGTTGGGATACGAAGCTTTCTTT. This sequence encodes CASSPESLGYEAFF.

The sample holds a few counts of this clone. This CDR3 is also generated by other DNA sequences in the sample. V and J are TRBV4-2 and TRBJ1-2, with no clear D. V lost 0 bases and J 3 bases, leaving 8 bases between the germline ends. The CDR3 extends over 14 amino acids. Germline V lookup: CDR1 LGHNA, CDR2 YNFKEQ. CDR3 residues: CASSQDRGHYGYTF. For the CDR3, the DNA is TGTGCCAGCAGCCAAGATCGCGGGCACTATGGCTACACCTTC.

This clone has more than one count but fewer than ten. Other DNA sequences within the sample encode an identical CDR3. The chain uses TRBV4-2 and TRBJ2-3, with 7 bases fitting TRBD2. CDR1 and CDR2 (germline): LGHNA, YNFKEQ. The J segment lost 1 base and the V segment lost 0 bases, leaving 7 bases of the junction unmatched. The CDR3 is 17 amino acids. The CDR3 sequence is CASSQDPRGGGTDTQYF. The CDR3 DNA reads TGTGCCAGCAGCCAAGACCCGCGGGGAGGGGGCACAGATACGCAGTATTTT.

This clone has a handful of counts. The chain uses TRBV5-1 and TRBJ2-7; D perhaps matches TRBD1 (6 bases). CDR3 size: 14 residues. Per germline, CDR1 SGHRS and CDR2 YFSETQ. V dropped 4 bases and J dropped 0 bases, with 11 bases sitting between them. The CDR3 protein is CASSVGTFSYEQYF. Here the CDR3 DNA reads TGCGCCAGCAGCGTCGGGACATTCTCCTACGAGCAGTACTTC.

The chain has TRBV14 and TRBJ1-2, with TRBD1 identical over 7 bases. The CDR3 is 12 amino acids. Germline assignment: CDR1 SGHDN and CDR2 FVKESK. The junction had 10 bases not matched to a gene; V was cut back by 11 bases and J by 7 bases. The CDR3 nucleotides read TGTGCCCTTGGAGACAGGGATGGTGGCTACACCTTC. Protein sequence: CALGDRDGGYTF.

This clone was found a few times. The J gene is TRBJ2-2, the V gene TRBV30, with D possibly TRBD1 on 6 matching bases. Trimming removed 4 bases at V and 5 bases at J, with 11 bases between. The CDR3 runs to 13 residues. CDR1 is GTSNPN, CDR2 SVGIG, per germline (reference sequence). CDR3 loop: CAWTGARTGELFF. The CDR3 nucleotides are TGTGCCTGGACAGGGGCGCGAACCGGGGAGCTGTTTTTT.

This clone was seen ten or more times. The chain recombines TRBV9 with TRBJ2-3; D call uncertain. V dropped 0 bases and J dropped 6 bases, with 8 bases sitting between them. CDR3 size: 13 residues. Germline CDR1 is SGDLS and CDR2 is YYNGEE. The CDR3: CASSVDPSDTQYF. For the CDR3, the DNA is TGTGCCAGCAGCGTAGACCCGTCCGATACGCAGTATTTT. Filled out from reference TRBV9 and TRBJ2-3, the complete variable domain reads DSGVTQTPKHLITATGQRVTLRCSPRSGDLSVYWYQQSLDQGLQFLIQYYNGEERAKGNILERFSAQQFPDLHSELNLSSLELGDSALYFCASSVDPSDTQYFGPGTRLTVL.

The rearrangement uses TRBV5-1 and TRBJ2-3; D may be TRBD1 (6 bases). Germline assignment: CDR1 SGHRS and CDR2 YFSETQ. The V gene lost 4 bases and the J gene lost 6 bases, with 12 bases spanning the gap. This CDR3 is built from 13 residues. The CDR3 bases are TGCGCCAGCAGCGACAGGAGATTCGATACGCAGTATTTT. Protein sequence: CASSDRRFDTQYF.

Ten or more counts support this clone. The chain recombines TRBV7-9 with TRBJ1-4; no firm D call. The CDR3 loop spans 13 amino acids. Germline assignment: CDR1 SEHNR and CDR2 FQNEAQ (reference sequence). V was shortened by 2 bases and J by 10 bases, with 11 bases between the two germline ends. CDR3: CASSLIGEGKLFF. CDR3 nucleotide sequence: TGTGCCAGCAGCTTAATCGGGGAGGGAAAACTGTTTTTT. The whole variable domain, filled in from reference TRBV7-9 and TRBJ1-4, reads DTGVSQNPRHKITKRGQNVTFRCDPISEHNRLYWYRQTLGQGPEFLTYFQNEAQLEKSRLLSDRFSAERPKGSFSTLEIQRTEQGDSAMYLCASSLIGEGKLFFGSGTQLSVL.

This clone has just a few counts. This sequence joins TRBV10-3 and TRBJ2-3, with D perhaps matching TRBD2 (7 bases). V was cut by 6 bases and J by 4 bases, with 23 bases left in between. The CDR3 loop spans 17 amino acids. The germline gives CDR1 ENHRY, CDR2 SYGVKD. The CDR3 sequence: CAISTPNRGRGSDTQYF. In DNA, the CDR3 is TGTGCCATCAGCACCCCAAATCGGGGGAGGGGGTCAGATACGCAGTATTTT.

The chain recombines TRBV9 with TRBJ1-1; D call uncertain. CDR1 SGDLS and CDR2 YYNGEE come from the germline V gene. V shed 4 bases and J shed 1 base, with 11 bases lying between them. The CDR3 spans 14 residues. The CDR3 reads CASSTHGGNTEAFF. In DNA form, the CDR3 reads TGTGCCAGCAGCACTCACGGTGGGAACACTGAAGCTTTCTTT. Filled out from reference TRBV9 and TRBJ1-1, the complete variable domain reads DSGVTQTPKHLITATGQRVTLRCSPRSGDLSVYWYQQSLDQGLQFLIQYYNGEERAKGNILERFSAQQFPDLHSELNLSSLELGDSALYFCASSTHGGNTEAFFGQGTRLTVV.

This sequence joins TRBV7-9 and TRBJ1-4, with D possibly TRBD1 on 5 matching bases. Germline CDR1 is SEHNR and CDR2 is FQNEAQ (reference sequence). Trimming cost V 5 bases and J 8 bases, with 15 bases left between them. The CDR3 extends over 14 amino acids. CDR3 bases: TGTGCCAGCAGCATACAGGCCACCGGGGAAAAACTGTTTTTT. Amino acids: CASSIQATGEKLFF.

This clone showed up just a few times. V is TRBV7-3 and J is TRBJ1-1; D gene uncertain. This CDR3 is built from 16 residues. The germline V and J ends were trimmed by 5 bases and 0 bases, with 16 bases remaining between them. From germline, CDR1 is SGHTA and CDR2 FQGTGA. Here the CDR3 DNA reads TGTGCCAGCAGCCAGGACGGCTTCATCATGAACACTGAAGCTTTCTTT. It is translated as CASSQDGFIMNTEAFF.

This chain connects TRBV29-1 to TRBJ1-5, with D possibly matching TRBD1 (6 bases). Germline V lookup: CDR1 SQVTM, CDR2 ANQGSEA. The V end lost 6 bases, the J end lost 5 bases, and 14 bases lay between the germline ends. There are 13 residues in the CDR3. CDR3 residues: CSVAAGADQPQHF. CDR3 DNA: TGCAGCGTCGCGGCAGGGGCAGATCAGCCCCAGCATTTT.

V gene TRBV7-8 combines with J gene TRBJ1-3; D not certain. From germline, CDR1 is SGHVS and CDR2 FQNEAQ. CDR3 length: 16 residues. V gave up 0 bases and J gave up 0 bases, with 9 bases separating them. DNA of the CDR3: TGTGCCAGCAGCTTAGCTAGCTGGCCCTCTGGAAACACCATATATTTT. This translates into CASSLASWPSGNTIYF.

This clone has a handful of counts. This sequence joins TRBV7-8 and TRBJ1-1; D is perhaps TRBD1 (6 bases). The germline V gene encodes CDR1 SGHVS and CDR2 FQNEAQ. This CDR3 comprises 14 residues. V was cut by 1 base and J by 4 bases, with 10 bases left in between. Here the CDR3 DNA reads TGTGCCAGCAGCTTAGGGACAGCCTTCACTGAAGCTTTCTTT. Its translation is CASSLGTAFTEAFF.

The sample holds many counts of this clone. V and J are TRBV9 and TRBJ2-5; the D is unclear. V was shortened by 4 bases and J by 3 bases, with 4 bases between the two germline ends. The CDR3 has 11 amino acids. Looked up from germline, CDR1 is SGDLS and CDR2 is YYNGEE. The chain's CDR3 is CASSFEETQYF. DNA for the CDR3: TGTGCCAGCAGCTTTGAAGAGACCCAGTACTTC.

In DNA, the CDR3 is TGTGCCAGCAGTGAGTTACTCAGAGATACGCAGTATTTT. Translated, it gives CASSELLRDTQYF. This chain connects TRBV6-1 to TRBJ2-3; D is unclear. CDR1 and CDR2 from the germline V gene are MNHNS and SASEGT. V shed 3 bases and J shed 5 bases, with 9 bases lying between them. The CDR3 is 13 amino acids.

A few counts support this clone. The rearrangement uses TRBV13 and TRBJ1-1; D not resolved. V lost 7 bases and J lost 5, with 8 bases in between. Germline CDR1 reads PRHDT; CDR2 reads FYEKMQ (reference sequence). The CDR3 contains 11 residues. CDR3 bases: TGTGCCAGCAAACGGGAAACTGAAGCTTTCTTT. It specifies CASKRETEAFF.

A few counts support this clone. The chain employs TRBV5-4 and TRBJ2-3; TRBD2 matches at 11 bases. The J segment lost 2 bases and the V segment lost 2 bases, leaving 4 bases of the junction unmatched. This CDR3 has 16 amino acids. CDR1 is SGHNT and CDR2 is YYREEE in the germline V gene (reference sequence). CDR3 loop: CASSFPSGGTTDTQYF. The DNA of the CDR3 is TGTGCCAGCAGCTTCCCTAGCGGGGGGACCACAGATACGCAGTATTTT.

This clone was counted between two and nine times. The rearrangement links TRBV4-3 to TRBJ2-3; 13 bases map to TRBD2. CDR1 is LGHNA and CDR2 is YSLEER in the germline V gene. V shed 0 bases and J 2 bases; nucleotides not matched to a gene: 14. This CDR3 contains 21 residues. CDR3 sequence reads: CASSQDLGRGLAGSFTDTQYF. The CDR3 DNA follows: TGCGCCAGCAGCCAAGATTTAGGGCGGGGACTAGCGGGATCATTCACAGATACGCAGTATTTT.

The chain combines TRBV19 with TRBJ2-1; 9 positions agree with TRBD1. Trimming removed 5 bases from V and 5 bases from J; junction bases left unmatched: 7. The CDR3 sequence is 15 residues long. Per the germline V gene, CDR1 is LNHDA and CDR2 is SQIVND (reference sequence). DNA of the CDR3: TGTGCCAGTAGTGATGACAGGGGGGTAAACAATGAGCAGTTCTTC. The encoded protein is CASSDDRGVNNEQFF.

In this sample, this clone turned up many times. This chain uses TRBV28 with TRBJ2-7, with D perhaps being TRBD1 or TRBD2 (5 bases each). Germline V gene data show CDR1 as MDHEN and CDR2 as SYDVKM. V was clipped by 6 bases and J by 2 bases, with 14 bases between them. The CDR3 extends over 14 amino acids. The CDR3 DNA sequence: TGTGCCAGCAGCCCCGGGACGGGCACCTACGAGCAGTACGTC. Residues: CASSPGTGTYEQYV.

This clone was seen more than once but under ten times. The rearrangement joins TRBV2 to TRBJ2-3; no clear D. Germline CDR1 is SNHLY and CDR2 is FYNNEI. The CDR3 totals 13 residues. Trimming removed 2 bases from V and 6 bases from J, with 9 bases in between. CDR3 in DNA: TGTGCCAGCAGTGAAAACCGTAGGGATACGCAGTATTTT. It encodes CASSENRRDTQYF.

This clone turned up a few times. The rearrangement joins TRBV7-2 to TRBJ2-7; D gene uncertain. The CDR3 has 13 residues. V lost 0 bases, J lost 5 bases, and 8 bases lay in between. In germline, CDR1 is SGHTA, CDR2 FQGNSA. CDR3 in DNA: TGTGCCAGCAGCTTAGCGACCGAACACGAGCAGTACGTC. As protein: CASSLATEHEQYV.

The chain joins TRBV4-1 to TRBJ1-2, with unresolved D. Germline V gives CDR1 MGHRA, CDR2 YSYEKL. Trimming took 2 bases from V and 7 from J, leaving 23 bases between them. The CDR3 contains 17 residues. The CDR3 nucleotides read TGCGCCAGCAGCCAACCCTCCGGTCGGCGGAGGGTATCTGGCTACACCTTC. This gives the protein CASSQPSGRRRVSGYTF.

The sample holds many counts of this clone. The rearrangement links TRBV16 to TRBJ1-1; 7 bases are shared with TRBD1. V lost 4 bases, J lost 8 bases, and 7 bases stayed unmatched. Germline values: CDR1 KGHSY, CDR2 FQNENV. This CDR3 is built from 13 residues. CDR3 protein: CASSPSRQGEAFF. The CDR3 DNA reads as TGTGCCAGCAGCCCTTCCAGACAGGGAGAAGCTTTCTTT.

The V and J genes are TRBV30 and TRBJ1-1, with 7 bases aligning to TRBD1. Germline-derived CDR1 and CDR2 are GTSNPN and SVGIG (reference sequence). Germline trimming cut 4 bases from V and 3 bases from J; bases unmatched to any gene: 5. The CDR3 length is 13 residues. DNA for the CDR3: TGTGCCTGGACCCCCAGGGGGGACACTGAAGCTTTCTTT. Its translation is CAWTPRGDTEAFF.

This clone turned up a few times. CDR3 sequence reads: CASSFGQGRVNTEAFF. For the CDR3, the DNA is TGTGCCAGCAGCTTCGGACAGGGGAGGGTGAACACTGAAGCTTTCTTT. The rearrangement joins TRBV5-4 to TRBJ1-1, with 9 positions matching TRBD1. The CDR3 is 16 amino acids. With 2 bases clipped from V and 0 bases from J, the junction kept 5 bases outside the gene matches. The germline V gene has CDR1 SGHNT and CDR2 YYREEE (reference sequence).